These 25 T cell receptor beta chains were all obtained from the same sample, sequenced in a study of cytomegalovirus exposure and HLA in healthy donors. The repertoire was sequenced with immunoSEQ multiplex PCR; TCRdb's copy has only in-frame clones and lacks some. The sample records about 110,000 clones, around 95% being singletons. Sample: PBMCs. These TCRs come from a woman aged 18-29 years in good health and CMV-seronegative.

The chain uses TRBV7-8 and TRBJ2-1; D might be TRBD1 (6 bases). This CDR3 spans 16 amino acids. Germline CDR1 SGHVS, CDR2 FQNEAQ. The V gene lost 8 bases and the J gene lost 0 bases, with 17 bases spanning the gap. The CDR3 bases are TGTGCCAGCGAACGCTACAGGGTGAGCTCCTACAATGAGCAGTTCTTC. Translated, it gives CASERYRVSSYNEQFF.

The sample holds many counts of this clone. V and J are TRBV5-4 and TRBJ1-1; D is unclear. The V end lost 0 bases, the J end lost 10 bases, and 19 bases lay between the germline ends. The CDR3 is made up of 15 amino acids. Germline CDR1 SGHNT, CDR2 YYREEE (reference sequence). The CDR3 here is CASSLAAGQEAGAFF. The DNA for the CDR3 is TGTGCCAGCAGCTTGGCAGCGGGCCAGGAGGCGGGAGCTTTCTTT.

The chain uses TRBV15 and TRBJ2-3; 9 bases match TRBD2. The CDR3 is 17 amino acids. Germline CDR1 LNHNV, CDR2 YYDKDF (reference sequence). V dropped 1 base and J dropped 0; count of bases not matched to a gene: 5. CDR3: CATSRAPTSGSTDTQYF. CDR3 DNA sequence: TGTGCCACCAGCAGAGCCCCGACTAGCGGAAGCACAGATACGCAGTATTTT.

This chain uses TRBV5-6 with TRBJ2-2; D gene ambiguous. The CDR3 sequence is 15 residues long. The germline V and J ends were trimmed by 2 bases and 0 bases, with 8 bases remaining between them. From germline, CDR1 is SGHDT and CDR2 YYEEEE. This CDR3 is CASSFINTNTGELFF. CDR3 nucleotides: TGTGCCAGCAGCTTTATAAATACGAACACCGGGGAGCTGTTTTTT. The variable domain in full, completed from reference TRBV5-6 and TRBJ2-2, reads DAGVTQSPTHLIKTRGQQVTLRCSPKSGHDTVSWYQQALGQGPQFIFQYYEEEERQRGNFPDRFSGHQFPNYSSELNVNALLLGDSALYLCASSFINTNTGELFFGEGSRLTVL.

This clone has more than one count but fewer than ten. CDR3 loop: CASSADGGGSGYTF. The CDR3 region has the DNA TGTGCCAGCAGTGCCGACGGGGGGGGCAGTGGCTACACCTTC. The rearrangement links TRBV6-1 to TRBJ1-2, with a weak D call TRBD1 (6 bases). The CDR3 is made up of 14 amino acids. Trimming took 4 bases from V and 7 from J, leaving 16 bases between them. Germline loops: CDR1 MNHNS, CDR2 SASEGT.

The chain employs TRBV2 and TRBJ2-3; 8 nucleotides line up with TRBD1. The CDR3 length is 16 residues. Trimming took 7 bases from V and 2 from J; bases not matched to a gene: 11. Germline lookup yields CDR1 SNHLY and CDR2 FYNNEI. The CDR3 here is CASTGQGQLITDTQYF. Written as DNA, the CDR3 is TGTGCCAGCACTGGACAGGGCCAACTAATCACAGATACGCAGTATTTT.

Turning to this clone: One end of the junction fails to match germline, which may point to a read error. The chain combines TRBV7-9 with TRBJ2-7, with D unresolved. Germline CDR1 SEHNR, CDR2 FQNEAQ (reference sequence). The CDR3 loop spans 12 amino acids. The CDR3 protein is CASSFSSYEQYF. DNA for the CDR3: TGTGCCAGCAGCTTCTCCTCCTATGAGCAGTACTTC. Combining the CDR3 with reference TRBV7-9 and TRBJ2-7 gives the whole variable domain DTGVSQNPRHKITKRGQNVTFRCDPISEHNRLYWYRQTLGQGPEFLTYFQNEAQLEKSRLLSDRFSAERPKGSFSTLEIQRTEQGDSAMYLCASSFSSYEQYFGPGTRLTVT.

This sequence joins TRBV21-1 and TRBJ2-1; no check of the table's D call, TRBD1, against the DNA was made. TRBV21-1 is deemed a pseudogene. The CDR3 loop spans 14 amino acids. In DNA form, the CDR3 reads TGTGCCAGCCCTCCGACAGGGGGCCGGAATGAGCAGTTCTTC. It is translated as CASPPTGGRNEQFF.

This clone came up once. This rearrangement joins TRBV18 to TRBJ2-3, with no clear D. This CDR3 spans 15 amino acids. Germline CDR1 and CDR2: KGHSH and LQKENI. Deletions cut 1 base from V and 5 bases from J, with 13 bases between. This chain's CDR3 is CASSPHPEGEDTQYF. The CDR3 DNA sequence: TGTGCCAGCTCACCACACCCCGAAGGAGAAGATACGCAGTATTTT. The variable domain in full, completed from reference TRBV18 and TRBJ2-3, reads NAGVMQNPRHLVRRRGQEARLRCSPMKGHSHVYWYRQLPEEGLKFMVYLQKENIIDESGMPKERFSAEFPKEGPSILRIQQVVRGDSAAYFCASSPHPEGEDTQYFGPGTRLTVL.

The V and J genes are TRBV30 and TRBJ1-6; D gene unclear. The CDR3 length is 13 residues. The V end was cut by 4 bases, the J end by 7 bases, with 11 bases between. Looked up from germline, CDR1 is GTSNPN and CDR2 is SVGIG (reference sequence). As DNA, the CDR3 is TGTGCCTGGAACCGACAAGACAATTCACCCCTCCACTTT. Protein product: CAWNRQDNSPLHF.

The chain recombines TRBV6-5 with TRBJ2-2, with D tentatively TRBD2 (6 bases). Germline loops: CDR1 MNHEY, CDR2 SVGAGI. The length of the CDR3 is 13 residues. The V end lost 4 bases, the J end lost 7 bases, and 10 bases lay between the germline ends. CDR3: CASSSQGGGELFF. CDR3 sequence (DNA): TGTGCCAGCAGTTCCCAGGGAGGCGGGGAGCTGTTTTTT.

V usage is TRBV28 and J usage is TRBJ1-1, with 8 positions matching TRBD1. The J segment lost 1 base and the V segment lost 4 bases, leaving 5 bases of the junction unmatched. There are 15 residues in the CDR3. CDR1 and CDR2 from the germline V gene are MDHEN and SYDVKM. The CDR3 DNA is TGTGCCAGCAGTTCCTTGGGACAGGCGAACACTGAAGCTTTCTTT. It translates to CASSSLGQANTEAFF.

This chain uses TRBV9 with TRBJ2-5, with TRBD2 identical over 13 bases. The CDR3 contains 16 residues. The trim removed 3 bases at V and 4 bases at J, leaving 6 bases unmatched. Germline loops: CDR1 SGDLS, CDR2 YYNGEE. CDR3 protein: CASSDGLAGVPETQYF. CDR3 nucleotides: TGTGCCAGCAGCGACGGACTAGCGGGAGTTCCAGAGACCCAGTACTTC.

V is TRBV5-1 and J is TRBJ2-7; TRBD2 matches 12 bases. From germline, CDR1 is SGHRS and CDR2 YFSETQ. J lost 2 bases, V lost 3 bases, and 0 bases had no gene match. The CDR3 covers 14 residues. Written as DNA, the CDR3 is TGCGCCAGCAGCTCTAGCGGGGGGGCCTACGAGCAGTACTTC. Translated: CASSSSGGAYEQYF. The complete variable domain, with remaining parts taken from reference TRBV5-1 and TRBJ2-7, reads KAGVTQTPRYLIKTRGQQVTLSCSPISGHRSVSWYQQTPGQGLQFLFEYFSETQRNKGNFPGRFSGRQFSNSRSEMNVSTLELGDSALYLCASSSSGGAYEQYFGPGTRLTVT.

A word on this clone: A junction boundary mismatches the germline segment, possibly from a read error. The rearrangement uses TRBV7-7 and TRBJ2-1, with TRBD2 matching over 9 bases. Germline lookup yields CDR1 SSHAT and CDR2 FNYEAQ (reference sequence). This CDR3 is 15 amino acids long. The CDR3 coding sequence is TGTGCTAGCAGCCAAGGACTAGCGCATTACAATGAGCAGTTCTTC. Amino acid sequence: CASSQGLAHYNEQFF.

The rearrangement joins TRBV5-4 to TRBJ1-2; D is uncertain. V lost 0 bases and J lost 7, with 10 bases in between. The germline V gene has CDR1 SGHNT and CDR2 YYREEE (reference sequence). CDR3 size: 13 residues. The CDR3 bases are TGTGCCAGCAGCTTGGACAGTGTTGGTGGCTACACCTTC. Protein product: CASSLDSVGGYTF.

The V and J genes are TRBV9 and TRBJ2-5; the match to TRBD2 covers 15 bases. The CDR3 totals 19 residues. Trimming at V came to 0 bases and at J to 2 bases, leaving 8 bases not matched to a gene. Germline CDR1 and CDR2: SGDLS and YYNGEE. CDR3: CASSVGPAGTSGGQETQYF. CDR3 bases: TGTGCCAGCAGCGTAGGTCCGGCTGGGACTAGCGGGGGGCAAGAGACCCAGTACTTC. Together with reference TRBV9 and TRBJ2-5, the CDR3 gives the full variable domain: DSGVTQTPKHLITATGQRVTLRCSPRSGDLSVYWYQQSLDQGLQFLIQYYNGEERAKGNILERFSAQQFPDLHSELNLSSLELGDSALYFCASSVGPAGTSGGQETQYFGPGTRLLVL.

The chain employs TRBV25-1 and TRBJ2-5; possible D gene TRBD1, 5 bases. Germline V CDR1 and CDR2: MGHDK, SYGVNS. The CDR3 is made up of 13 amino acids. Trimming cost V 10 bases and J 1 base, with 13 bases left between them. The CDR3 is CATAGHFQETQYF. The CDR3 bases are TGTGCCACCGCTGGACACTTCCAAGAGACCCAGTACTTC. The full variable domain, in which reference TRBV25-1 and TRBJ2-5 provide the parts outside the CDR3, is EADIYQTPRYLVIGTGKKITLECSQTMGHDKMYWYQQDPGMELHLIHYSYGVNSTEKGDLSSESTVSRIRTEHFPLTLESARPSHTSQYLCATAGHFQETQYFGPGTRLLVL.

This chain links TRBV19 with TRBJ1-2, with 9 positions matching TRBD1. The germline V gene encodes CDR1 LNHDA and CDR2 SQIVND (reference sequence). The CDR3 is made up of 14 amino acids. V was pared by 5 bases and J by 5 bases, with 6 bases of the junction left unmatched. CDR3 DNA sequence: TGTGCCAGTAGTCCTAGGACAGGGGTTTATGGCTACACCTTC. Protein product: CASSPRTGVYGYTF. The full variable domain, completed using reference TRBV19 and TRBJ1-2, is DGGITQSPKYLFRKEGQNVTLSCEQNLNHDAMYWYRQDPGQGLRLIYYSQIVNDFQKGDIAEGYSVSREKKESFPLTVTSAQKNPTAFYLCASSPRTGVYGYTFGSGTRLTVV.

J is TRBJ2-1 and V is TRBV4-1, with 9 bases matching TRBD2. The CDR3 is 17 residues long. The V and J ends lost 1 base and 2 bases, in that order; junction bases with no gene match: 6. Germline-derived CDR1 and CDR2 are MGHRA and YSYEKL. In DNA, the CDR3 is TGCGCCAGCAGCCAAGTACTGGGCGGGGGGGCCTACAATGAGCAGTTCTTC. The encoded protein is CASSQVLGGGAYNEQFF.

The V and J genes are TRBV4-3 and TRBJ1-6; D possibly corresponds to TRBD1 (5 bases). Germline CDR1 LGHNA, CDR2 YSLEER. V lost 4 bases and J lost 2, with 9 bases in between. This CDR3 has 15 amino acids. The CDR3 is CASSRQGPYNSPLHF. As DNA, the CDR3 is TGCGCCAGCAGCCGCCAGGGTCCCTATAATTCACCCCTCCACTTT.

This sequence joins TRBV6-5 and TRBJ1-5; 7 positions agree with TRBD1. The CDR3 covers 14 residues. V gave up 5 bases and J gave up 6 bases; unmatched junction bases: 7. CDR1 and CDR2 from the germline V gene are MNHEY and SVGAGI. The CDR3 reads CASSPRQGSQPQHF. DNA for the CDR3: TGTGCCAGCAGTCCGAGACAGGGAAGTCAGCCCCAGCATTTT.

The chain couples TRBV28 to TRBJ1-6; D gene unclear. The germline V and J ends were trimmed by 10 bases and 6 bases, with 19 bases remaining between them. The CDR3 length is 15 residues. Germline lookup yields CDR1 MDHEN and CDR2 SYDVKM. This CDR3 reads CATIYGKSLNSPLHF. As DNA, the CDR3 is TGTGCCACCATATACGGGAAAAGTCTTAATTCACCCCTCCACTTT.

The chain links TRBV6-6 to TRBJ1-4; the D is unclear. CDR1 and CDR2 (germline): MNHNY, SVGAGI (reference sequence). Trimming removed 6 bases at V and 3 bases at J, with 5 bases between. This CDR3 region has 12 residues. The CDR3 is CASRAPNEKLFF. CDR3 nucleotides: TGTGCCAGCAGGGCTCCTAATGAAAAACTGTTTTTT.

V usage is TRBV18 and J usage is TRBJ1-4, with D possibly TRBD1 on 6 matching bases. Trimming shortened V by 2 bases and J by 4 bases, and 11 bases separated the two germline ends. The germline V gene encodes CDR1 KGHSH and CDR2 LQKENI. The CDR3 is made up of 15 amino acids. The CDR3 is CASSPTGYNNEKLFF. The CDR3 nucleotides are TGTGCCAGCTCACCAACAGGGTACAATAATGAAAAACTGTTTTTT.